The T cell receptor beta chain under discussion was sequenced for a study of Graves' ophthalmopathy and Graves' hyperthyroidism. Orbital computed tomography, together with clinical symptoms, serum thyroxine, TRAb and thyroid ultrasound, was used for diagnosis. Ten or more counts support this clonotype. Amplified TCR beta CDR3 regions were obtained using RNA transcripts as template. RT-PCR with HTBI primers came first, then second-round multiplex PCR. TCRdb re-derived calls from the multiplex PCR reads in MiXCR, one entry per CDR3 protein. Of around 1,200,000 distinct CDR3 sequences in the sample, about 35% were seen once. The length of the CDR3 is 14 residues. Germline assignment: CDR1 SGHVS and CDR2 FQNEAQ. The ends were cut back, 3 bases at V and 7 bases at J, with 16 bases in the middle.

The TCR sequence derives from an adult man with Graves' hyperthyroidism. Sequenced material: peripheral blood or thyroid tissue (not recorded which). The gene calls are TRBV7-8 and TRBJ2-7, with D possibly TRBD1 on 5 matching bases. CDR3 loop: CASSFRASAREQYF. For the CDR3, the DNA is TGTGCCAGCAGCTTCAGGGCATCTGCGAGGGAGCAGTACTTC.